The 19 T cell receptor beta chains reported below all come from one sample, sequenced in a study of blood T cell repertoires in COVID-19 (dated by TCRdb to 2018 to 2020). Receptors were amplified or captured by the immunoSEQ multiplex PCR assay. Imported from immuneACCESS, the table was reduced by TCRdb to in-frame sequences with V and J called. These copies leave out some clones; in studies compared against another copy, an unresolved V gene accounts for under half, and the cause of the remainder is not known. A total of approximately 61,000 clones appear in this sample, approximately 86% of them only once. The ten largest clones take up around 20% of the sample. The sample was peripheral blood. These receptor sequences come from a woman of 80 years or more with active COVID-19.

The V gene is TRBV3-1 (or the pseudogene TRBV3-2), the J gene TRBJ2-7, with 7 bases matching TRBD1. The CDR3 runs 15 residues. Germline trimming cut 3 bases from V and 5 bases from J; bases unmatched to any gene: 10. Per germline, CDR1 LGHDT and CDR2 YNNKEL (reference sequence). CDR3: CASSQDRRANHEQYF. For the CDR3, the DNA is TGTGCCAGCAGCCAGGACAGGCGCGCTAACCACGAGCAGTACTTC.

DNA of the CDR3: TGTGCCAGCAGCTTATTACCCAGGGGGGTTCAAGGAGAGACCCAGTACTTC. It codes for CASSLLPRGVQGETQYF. The gene calls are TRBV7-3 and TRBJ2-5, with D perhaps TRBD1 (7 bases). The length of the CDR3 is 17 residues. Trimming stripped 2 bases from V and 4 bases from J, with 20 bases between. In germline, CDR1 is SGHTA, CDR2 FQGTGA. Variable domain in full (rest from reference TRBV7-3 and TRBJ2-5): GAGVSQTPSNKVTEKGKYVELRCDPISGHTALYWYRQSLGQGPEFLIYFQGTGAADDSGLPNDRFFAVRPEGSVSTLKIQRTERGDSAVYLCASSLLPRGVQGETQYFGPGTRLLVL.

The chain uses TRBV7-2 and TRBJ2-1; 8 bases agree with TRBD2. The CDR3 covers 15 residues. The V and J ends lost 3 bases and 3 bases, in that order; junction bases with no gene match: 4. Germline assignment: CDR1 SGHTA and CDR2 FQGNSA. In nucleotides, the CDR3 is TGTGCCAGCAGCTTGCTAGCGGGTATCTACAATGAGCAGTTCTTC. Translation gives CASSLLAGIYNEQFF. Full variable domain (remainder filled in from reference TRBV7-2 and TRBJ2-1): GAGVSQSPSNKVTEKGKDVELRCDPISGHTALYWYRQSLGQGLEFLIYFQGNSAPDKSGLPSDRFSAERTGGSVSTLTIQRTQQEDSAVYLCASSLLAGIYNEQFFGPGTRLTVL.

This clone was seen more than once but under ten times. The rearrangement uses TRBV7-9 and TRBJ2-1, with 7 nucleotides matching TRBD2. The CDR3 has 17 amino acids. The V and J ends lost 4 bases and 5 bases, in that order; junction bases with no gene match: 14. Germline loops: CDR1 SEHNR, CDR2 FQNEAQ (reference sequence). CDR3 protein: CASSYPFGGGANNEQFF. In DNA form, the CDR3 reads TGTGCCAGCAGCTACCCCTTTGGCGGGGGAGCTAACAATGAGCAGTTCTTC. The full variable domain, with the rest looked up from reference TRBV7-9 and TRBJ2-1, is DTGVSQNPRHKITKRGQNVTFRCDPISEHNRLYWYRQTLGQGPEFLTYFQNEAQLEKSRLLSDRFSAERPKGSFSTLEIQRTEQGDSAMYLCASSYPFGGGANNEQFFGPGTRLTVL.

About this clone: This specimen includes other DNA sequences encoding the same CDR3. The chain carries TRBV6-2 or TRBV6-3 and TRBJ2-3, with a possible D match to TRBD2 (5 bases). The length of the CDR3 is 12 residues. The V end was cut by 2 bases, the J end by 5 bases, with 5 bases between. The germline V gene encodes CDR1 MNHEY and CDR2 SVGEGT. CDR3 bases: TGTGCCAGCAGTTACCGGGGAGATACGCAGTATTTT. As protein: CASSYRGDTQYF.

The rearrangement links TRBV11-2 to TRBJ1-5; D unresolved. The CDR3 contains 13 residues. The V gene's germline CDR1 is SGHAT and CDR2 FQNNGV. Trimming removed 5 bases at V and 0 bases at J, with 5 bases between. The CDR3 spells CASSLSSNQPQHF. CDR3 sequence (DNA): TGTGCCAGCAGCCTCAGTAGCAATCAGCCCCAGCATTTT.

The chain combines TRBV11-2 with TRBJ2-3; 12 bases align to TRBD2. CDR1 is SGHAT, CDR2 FQNNGV, per germline. The CDR3 covers 16 residues. Unmatched junction bases numbered 5, after V lost 5 bases and J lost 2 bases. DNA of the CDR3: TGTGCCAGCAGCCCGCTAGCGGGGGGGCCCACAGATACGCAGTATTTT. Its translation is CASSPLAGGPTDTQYF.

The V gene is TRBV6-5, the J gene TRBJ2-7; 7 bases map to TRBD1. The CDR3 sequence is 14 residues long. Germline V gives CDR1 MNHEY, CDR2 SVGAGI. Trimming at V came to 7 bases and at J to 2 bases, leaving 8 bases not matched to a gene. This chain's CDR3 is CASTTRDRPYEQYF. CDR3 DNA: TGTGCCAGCACGACCCGGGACAGACCCTACGAGCAGTACTTC.

The rearrangement links TRBV30 to TRBJ2-3; D unresolved. The CDR3 spans 12 residues. Germline V gene sequence: CDR1 GTSNPN, CDR2 SVGIG (reference sequence). V was clipped by 0 bases and J by 4 bases, with 5 bases between them. CDR3 in DNA: TGTGCCTGGAGTGTAAGCCCAGATACGCAGTATTTT. This gives the protein CAWSVSPDTQYF.

For the CDR3, the DNA is TGCGCCAGCAGGACTAGCGGGGAGCCTCGGCAGTTCTTC. Translation gives CASRTSGEPRQFF. The rearrangement joins TRBV5-1 to TRBJ2-1; 11 bases are a match to TRBD2. Germline loops: CDR1 SGHRS, CDR2 YFSETQ. The trim removed 5 bases at V and 12 bases at J, leaving 7 bases unmatched. This CDR3 spans 13 amino acids.

On this clone: Within the sample, other DNA sequences also encode this same CDR3. For the CDR3, the DNA is TGCGCCAGCAGCTTTTCTAGCTCAGAGACCCAGTACTTC. Protein: CASSFSSSETQYF. V is TRBV5-1 and J is TRBJ2-5; perhaps TRBD2 as D (5 bases). Germline CDR1 is SGHRS and CDR2 is YFSETQ. Trimming removed 2 bases from V and 4 bases from J, with 9 bases in between. This CDR3 region has 13 residues.

The chain employs TRBV2 and TRBJ1-3; D is perhaps TRBD1 (5 bases). This CDR3 spans 13 amino acids. V lost 10 bases, J lost 2 bases, and 12 bases lay in between. Looked up from germline, CDR1 is SNHLY and CDR2 is FYNNEI. This chain's CDR3 is CATTGEAGNTIYF. The DNA for the CDR3 is TGTGCCACTACGGGGGAGGCTGGAAACACCATATATTTT.

The chain uses TRBV28 and TRBJ1-2; maybe TRBD1 (5 bases). V was clipped by 5 bases and J by 4 bases, with 17 bases between them. In germline, CDR1 is MDHEN, CDR2 SYDVKM. The CDR3 totals 15 residues. Here the CDR3 DNA reads TGTGCCAGCAGTGGGCCAATGGGGGGAGGCTATGGCTACACCTTC. Translating it yields CASSGPMGGGYGYTF.

V usage is TRBV7-2 and J usage is TRBJ1-1, with no clear D. V was cut by 2 bases and J by 3 bases, with 7 bases left in between. There are 13 residues in the CDR3. The V gene's germline CDR1 is SGHTA and CDR2 FQGNSA. The CDR3 is CASSLSADTEAFF. The CDR3 DNA sequence: TGTGCCAGCAGCTTATCAGCGGACACTGAAGCTTTCTTT.

The sample holds many counts of this clone. The genes are TRBV7-9 and TRBJ1-2; 10 nucleotides agree with TRBD1. The trim removed 4 bases at V and 8 bases at J, leaving 4 bases unmatched. The CDR3 runs to 13 residues. CDR1 is SEHNR, CDR2 FQNEAQ, per germline (reference sequence). The CDR3 spells CASSSPGQGGYTF. The CDR3, as DNA: TGTGCCAGCAGCTCGCCGGGACAGGGGGGCTACACCTTC.

The chain uses TRBV6-5 and TRBJ1-4; the match to TRBD1 covers 9 bases. Germline V CDR1 and CDR2: MNHEY, SVGAGI. V lost 4 bases, J lost 7 bases, and 10 bases stayed unmatched. CDR3 length equals 16 residues. The CDR3 DNA sequence: TGTGCCAGCAGTTCCCCCGGACAGGGGACTCCTGAAAAACTGTTTTTT. It codes for CASSSPGQGTPEKLFF.

This chain joins TRBV19 and TRBJ1-5, with 7 bases fitting TRBD1. CDR1 and CDR2 (germline): LNHDA, SQIVND (reference sequence). The trim removed 10 bases at V and 5 bases at J, leaving 5 bases unmatched. The CDR3 is 12 residues long. CDR3 loop: CATKQGDQPQHF. As DNA, the CDR3 is TGTGCCACCAAGCAGGGGGATCAGCCCCAGCATTTT.

The table lists this clone with a count of one. In the same sample, other DNA sequences code for this CDR3. The chain links TRBV28 to TRBJ2-1; 10 bases are a match to TRBD2. Germline CDR1 reads MDHEN; CDR2 reads SYDVKM. The CDR3 runs to 15 residues. J gave up 3 bases and V 6 bases, and 5 bases lay outside the gene matches. This CDR3 reads CASSPPSGGYNEQFF. The CDR3, as DNA: TGTGCCAGCAGCCCTCCTAGCGGGGGCTACAATGAGCAGTTCTTC.

The rearrangement uses TRBV18 and TRBJ2-5; D remains ambiguous. V lost 5 bases and J 2 bases, leaving 3 bases between the germline ends. CDR1 KGHSH and CDR2 LQKENI come from the germline V gene. CDR3 length: 11 amino acids. The CDR3 loop reads CASSLQETQYF. The CDR3 DNA follows: TGTGCCAGCTCATTACAAGAGACCCAGTACTTC.